This record looks at one T cell receptor beta chain sequence and its context. The antigen is unknown. This specimen comes from a study of memory CD4+ T cells and cytomegalovirus serostatus. As for the study in general: Of the healthy Belgian adults, 8 to 10 were CMV seropositive and around 22 seronegative.

TCRdb's copy holds only in-frame clones and misses some; the assay was immunoSEQ multiplex PCR. In the table there are just over 45,000 clones, about three quarters of which are singletons. Single viable CD3+CD4+CD8-CD45RO+ cells were sorted as the memory CD4+ T cells. The study's findings and limits: CD4+ memory repertoires contained about 40% of the roughly 160 reported CMV TCRbeta sequences.

The germline V gene has CDR1 ENHRY and CDR2 SYGVKD. Unmatched junction bases numbered 9, after V lost 10 bases and J lost 3 bases. The CDR3 totals 15 residues. This TCR came from an adult in good health and CMV-seronegative. This rearrangement joins TRBV10-3 to TRBJ1-3; TRBD1 aligns across 10 bases. Sequenced: memory CD4+ T cells from blood. The CDR3 region is CATNPGQGYGNTIYF. The CDR3 DNA follows: TGTGCCACCAATCCGGGACAGGGGTATGGAAACACCATATATTTT.